This is a list of T cell receptor beta chains from one sample in a study of T cell responses to AZD1222 COVID-19 vaccine. Using immunoSEQ multiplex PCR, the repertoire was profiled, and TCRdb retains in-frame clones only, with some absent. The sample includes more than 95,000 clones, around 80% of them seen just once. The material sequenced was peripheral blood, taken on day 0 of AZD1222 vaccination. Receptors originate from an adult in good health. Each CDR3 is given with its conserved first and last residue. D genes are given only for firm matches. For some rows the clone size is stated as once, few or many, or as a class when expanded; others skip it.

length	V	size	J	D	DNA	CDR3
14	TRBV7-2	.	TRBJ1-6	.	TGTGCCAGCAGCTTAGGACGTTATAATTCACCCCTCCACTTT	CASSLGRYNSPLHF
14	TRBV6-2/TRBV6-3	few	TRBJ1-6	.	TGTGCCAGCAGTTCACCGACCTGGAATTCACCCCTCCACTTT	CASSSPTWNSPLHF
13	TRBV5-4	.	TRBJ1-4	.	TGTGCCAGCAGCGAACAGGGTGATGAAAAACTGTTTTTT	CASSEQGDEKLFF
14	TRBV6-6	.	TRBJ1-6	.	TGTGCCAGCAGTTACGCAGGACTGAATTCACCCCTCCACTTT	CASSYAGLNSPLHF
15	TRBV6-5	once	TRBJ2-7	.	TGTGCCAGCAGTACAGAACCTAGCGAGCGGTACGAGCAGTACTTC	CASSTEPSERYEQYF
14	TRBV7-2	.	TRBJ2-7	.	TGTGCCAGCAGCTTAGCTCCGGGCACCCACGAGCAGTACTTC	CASSLAPGTHEQYF
15	TRBV18	.	TRBJ1-2	TRBD1	TGTGCCAGCTCACCACCGGGGACAGGGTTCTATGGCTACACCTTC	CASSPPGTGFYGYTF
12	TRBV27	.	TRBJ2-7	.	TGTGCCAGCAGCTCGGCAGGGCACGAGCAGTACTTC	CASSSAGHEQYF
15	TRBV5-1	.	TRBJ2-7	.	TGCGCCAGCAGCTTTGATCGGGGCCGCTCCTACGAGCAGTACTTC	CASSFDRGRSYEQYF
18	TRBV5-1	.	TRBJ2-3	.	TGCGCCAGCAGTTGGCCCCGTCCAACCTATACTAGCACAGATACGCAGTATTTT	CASSWPRPTYTSTDTQYF
11	TRBV20-1	.	TRBJ1-4	.	TGCAGTGCCGCGACCTGGGAAAAACTGTTTTTT	CSAATWEKLFF
15	TRBV5-1	.	TRBJ2-7	TRBD1	TGCGCCAGCAGCTTGGCCACAGGGGTTACGTACGAGCAGTACTTC	CASSLATGVTYEQYF
15	TRBV6-2/TRBV6-3	.	TRBJ1-5	.	TGTGCCAGCAGTTACTCCACCAGGGTCGATCAGCCCCAGCATTTT	CASSYSTRVDQPQHF
12	TRBV7-8	once	TRBJ2-3	.	TGTGCCAGCAGCCGGATCATGGATACGCAGTATTTT	CASSRIMDTQYF
19	TRBV7-8	.	TRBJ2-7	.	TGTGCCAGCAGCTTAGCGAGAGGGGTATCGACGCAATTGACCTACGAGCAGTACTTC	CASSLARGVSTQLTYEQYF
13	TRBV7-9	.	TRBJ1-3	.	TGTGCCGTAAACCCTAGCGCTGGAAACACCATATATTTT	CAVNPSAGNTIYF
16	TRBV7-2	.	TRBJ2-3	TRBD2	TGTGCCAGCAGCTCCTTAGCGGGGGGGAGCACAGATACGCAGTATTTT	CASSSLAGGSTDTQYF
19	TRBV18	once	TRBJ2-1	TRBD2	TGTGCCAGCTCTCTTGGGACTAGCGGGGGGGCCAGCTCCTACAATGAGCAGTTCTTC	CASSLGTSGGASSYNEQFF
16	TRBV5-1	.	TRBJ2-5	.	TGCGCCAGCAGCTTGGCTGTACTAGGTACGAGGGAGACCCAGTACTTC	CASSLAVLGTRETQYF
14	TRBV5-8	.	TRBJ2-7	.	TGTGCCAGCAGCTGGTCCCTGGTAGCCTACGAGCAGTACTTC	CASSWSLVAYEQYF
14	TRBV7-9	.	TRBJ2-5	TRBD2	TGTGCCAGCAGCTCAATAGCGGGGGAAGAGACCCAGTACTTC	CASSSIAGEETQYF
14	TRBV9	.	TRBJ2-5	.	TGTGCCAGCAGCGTAGCTACCTATCGGGAGACCCAGTACTTC	CASSVATYRETQYF
13	TRBV5-4	.	TRBJ2-7	.	TGTGCCAGCAGCTTGGCCCCGGTTTCCGAGCAGTACTTC	CASSLAPVSEQYF